This T cell receptor beta chain was sequenced during a study of T cells in Graves' hyperthyroidism and ophthalmopathy. As for the study in general: Sampling of peripheral blood happened at initial diagnosis, prior to any treatment.

This CDR3 contains 16 residues. The V segment lost 3 bases and the J segment 1 base; nucleotides outside the gene matches: 4. CDR1 and CDR2 (germline): SGHAT, FQNNGV. This clonotype was seen many times. Diagnosing involved the use of clinical symptoms, serum thyroxine and TRAb, thyroid ultrasound and orbital computed tomography. It was RNA transcripts that yielded the amplified TCR beta CDR3 regions. The study used the HTBI primer set for a first-round RT-PCR of the TCR CDR3. TCRdb fed the multiplex PCR reads into MiXCR, producing one record per CDR3 protein. The repertoire includes some 770,000 distinct CDR3 sequences, approximately 16% of them detected once, and 8.4% sits in the top ten.

The chain couples TRBV11-2 to TRBJ2-7, with 12 bases fitting TRBD2. This clonotype was obtained from a man aged 18 to 29 with Graves' hyperthyroidism. The sample was blood. CDR3 loop: CASSFLLAGGSYEQYF. CDR3 DNA sequence: TGTGCCAGCAGCTTCTTGCTAGCGGGAGGGTCCTACGAGCAGTACTTC.